The 9 T cell receptor beta chains below were found in one sample sequenced in a study of blood T cell repertoires in COVID-19. Sequencing was performed with immunoSEQ multiplex PCR; in TCRdb, only in-frame clones are kept and a portion is missing. The profile shows around 330,000 clones, 88% of them singletons. Sequencing used peripheral blood. Receptor source: a woman aged 45-59 years with active or convalescent COVID-19.

The chain is built from TRBV6-1 and TRBJ1-4; D gene unclear. The CDR3 is 14 residues long. The germline V gene has CDR1 MNHNS and CDR2 SASEGT. Trimming took off 2 bases at V and 15 bases at J, with 19 bases between the two ends. The CDR3 region is CASSESIFRALVFF. The CDR3, as DNA: TGTGCCAGCAGTGAATCAATTTTCCGGGCACTAGTGTTTTTT.

The J gene is TRBJ2-7, the V gene TRBV15; weak D call: TRBD1 (6 bases). The germline gives CDR1 LNHNV, CDR2 YYDKDF (reference sequence). The CDR3 is 14 amino acids. V was clipped by 0 bases and J by 3 bases, with 9 bases between them. The chain's CDR3 is CATSRELDSYEQYF. The CDR3, as DNA: TGTGCCACCAGCAGAGAGCTGGACAGCTACGAGCAGTACTTC. Filled out from reference TRBV15 and TRBJ2-7, the complete variable domain reads DAMVIQNPRYQVTQFGKPVTLSCSQTLNHNVMYWYQQKSSQAPKLLFHYYDKDFNNEADTPDNFQSRRPNTSFCFLDIRSPGLGDTAMYLCATSRELDSYEQYFGPGTRLTVT.

The chain links TRBV7-2 to TRBJ2-3; the D gene is possibly TRBD1 (6 bases). V lost 5 bases, J lost 6 bases, and 18 bases lay in between. The CDR3 totals 15 residues. Germline V lookup: CDR1 SGHTA, CDR2 FQGNSA. The CDR3 spells CASSPGAGSRDTQYF. CDR3 sequence (DNA): TGTGCCAGCAGCCCAGGGGCGGGCTCCCGCGATACGCAGTATTTT.

The table lists this clone with a count of one. The chain employs TRBV7-2 and TRBJ1-4; 9 bases match TRBD1. Germline CDR1 and CDR2: SGHTA and FQGNSA. V was clipped by 5 bases and J by 5 bases; unmatched bases: 9. The CDR3 contains 16 residues. This CDR3 is CASSASRQGGNEKLFF. Here the CDR3 DNA reads TGTGCCAGCAGCGCTTCTCGACAGGGGGGGAATGAAAAACTGTTTTTT.

The chain couples TRBV10-3 to TRBJ2-3; D might be TRBD1 (5 bases). The V and J ends lost 4 bases and 0 bases respectively, with 11 bases between them. This CDR3 contains 15 residues. In germline, CDR1 is ENHRY, CDR2 SYGVKD. CDR3 protein: CAISGIQGSTDTQYF. Here the CDR3 DNA reads TGTGCCATCAGTGGTATCCAGGGAAGCACAGATACGCAGTATTTT.

The chain has TRBV28 and TRBJ1-2, with 7 bases fitting TRBD1. J gave up 0 bases and V 1 base, and 5 bases lay outside the gene matches. This CDR3 region has 16 residues. From germline, CDR1 is MDHEN and CDR2 SYDVKM. The CDR3 region is CASSLSGQAPNYGYTF. In nucleotides, the CDR3 is TGTGCCAGCAGTTTATCAGGACAGGCACCTAACTATGGCTACACCTTC.

The gene calls are TRBV19 and TRBJ1-2; D perhaps matches TRBD1 (6 bases). The V end lost 3 bases, the J end lost 2 bases, and 7 bases lay between the germline ends. Germline lookup yields CDR1 LNHDA and CDR2 SQIVND (reference sequence). This CDR3 has 13 amino acids. The CDR3 DNA reads TGTGCCAGTAGTATCACAGGGAACTATGGCTACACCTTC. This gives the protein CASSITGNYGYTF.

Here the CDR3 DNA reads TGTGCCAGCAGTACAGGGTTTGGCTACACCTTC. Translated: CASSTGFGYTF. V is TRBV12-3 or TRBV12-4 and J is TRBJ1-2; TRBD1 is a possible D gene (6 bases). The length of the CDR3 is 11 residues. With 5 bases removed from V and 7 bases from J, the gap between germline ends came to 8 bases.

CDR3 in DNA: TGTGCCAGCAGCAGAGGACTAGTCGGGTACGAGCAGTACTTC. Its translation: CASSRGLVGYEQYF. V gene TRBV7-9 combines with J gene TRBJ2-7, with 7 bases that match TRBD2. Germline CDR1 SEHNR, CDR2 FQNEAQ (reference sequence). The CDR3 consists of 14 residues. V gave up 5 bases and J gave up 4 bases; unmatched junction bases: 8.